Listed below are T cell receptor beta chains from one sample, sequenced in a study of a mutant IDH1 vaccine in newly diagnosed glioma. The assay was immunoSEQ multiplex PCR, and TCRdb's table has in-frame clones only and misses some. The repertoire holds 40,000 to 50,000 clones, with around 76% as singletons. No antigen has been assigned to these receptors. Material: PBMCs, obtained from a glioma patient whose treatment included an IDH1 peptide vaccine. The source of these receptors is a man in his fifties with glioma. Each CDR3 is given with its conserved first and last residue. D genes are given only for firm matches. Clone sizes are given selectively: once, few, many, or a class where the clone is expanded.

>.|.|TRBV18|TRBJ1-1
CASSLGNTEAFF
TGTGCCAGCTCACTAGGGAACACTGAAGCTTTCTTT
>.|.|TRBV5-6|TRBJ2-7
CASSLGLTSGEQYF
TGTGCCAGCAGCTTGGGACTCACGAGTGGCGAGCAGTACTTC
>.|.|TRBV5-8|TRBJ2-7
CASSLKGEGEQYF
TGTGCCAGCAGCTTAAAGGGGGAGGGCGAGCAGTACTTC
>TRBD1|.|TRBV28|TRBJ1-5
CAILPGQGGNQPQHF
TGTGCCATCCTTCCGGGACAGGGAGGGAATCAGCCCCAGCATTTT
>TRBD1|once|TRBV4-1|TRBJ2-7
CASSPRVQGLDEQYF
TGCGCCAGCAGCCCTCGGGTACAGGGGCTAGACGAGCAGTACTTC
>.|.|TRBV7-8|TRBJ2-7
CASSQGPTAYEQYF
TGTGCCAGCAGCCAGGGACCGACCGCCTACGAGCAGTACTTC
>.|.|TRBV6-5|TRBJ1-3
CASRGPGNTIYF
TGTGCCAGCAGGGGCCCGGGAAACACCATATATTTT
>.|.|TRBV6-1|TRBJ2-1
CASTSLAGGGNEQFF
TGTGCCAGCACCTCCCTAGCCGGAGGGGGTAATGAGCAGTTCTTC
>TRBD1|.|TRBV30|TRBJ2-1
CAWDTGTGGNYNEQFF
TGTGCCTGGGACACCGGGACAGGGGGTAACTACAATGAGCAGTTCTTC
>.|few|TRBV9|TRBJ1-1
CASSVLGGITGNTEAFF
TGTGCCAGCAGCGTATTAGGAGGGATAACTGGGAACACTGAAGCTTTCTTT
>.|.|TRBV7-3|TRBJ2-2
CATRGDTGELFF
TGTGCCACCAGGGGGGACACCGGGGAGCTGTTTTTT
>.|.|TRBV27|TRBJ2-5
CASRMKGRVETQYF
TGTGCCAGCAGAATGAAGGGACGGGTCGAGACCCAGTACTTC
>TRBD1|.|TRBV9|TRBJ1-2
CASSGGMARGGLYGYTF
TGTGCCAGCAGCGGCGGTATGGCCAGGGGGGGCCTCTATGGCTACACCTTC
>.|.|TRBV6-1|TRBJ1-1
CASSELDSLNTEAFF
TGTGCCAGCAGTGAATTGGACAGCTTGAACACTGAAGCTTTCTTT
>.|few|TRBV30|TRBJ2-3
CAWSVGTVAQDTQYF
TGTGCCTGGAGTGTAGGCACAGTGGCCCAAGATACGCAGTATTTT
>.|.|TRBV4-2|TRBJ2-7
CASSQTSGRDYEQYF
TGTGCCAGCAGCCAGACTTCCGGACGGGACTACGAGCAGTACTTC
>TRBD2|.|TRBV7-6|TRBJ2-3
CASSLGPGTSADTQYF
TGTGCCAGCAGCTTGGGCCCCGGGACTAGCGCAGATACGCAGTATTTT
>.|.|TRBV2|TRBJ2-2
CASSLTGVGELFF
TGTGCCAGCAGCCTGACAGGTGTCGGGGAGCTGTTTTTT
>.|.|TRBV27|TRBJ2-1
CAVKEYNEQFF
TGTGCCGTAAAGGAGTACAATGAGCAGTTCTTC
>.|few|TRBV18|TRBJ1-3
CASSPIFTGAPGNTIYF
TGTGCCAGCTCACCAATCTTCACAGGCGCTCCTGGAAACACCATATATTTT
>TRBD1|few|TRBV7-3|TRBJ2-2
CASSGRTGGTGELFF
TGTGCCAGCAGCGGACGGACAGGCGGGACCGGGGAGCTGTTTTTT
>TRBD1|few|TRBV5-1|TRBJ1-4
CASSLQGKGEKLFF
TGCGCCAGCAGCCTACAGGGGAAGGGGGAAAAACTGTTTTTT
>.|.|TRBV11-3|TRBJ2-6
CASSLDGSGANVLTF
TGTGCCAGCAGCTTAGACGGCTCTGGGGCCAACGTCCTGACTTTC
>TRBD1|.|TRBV2|TRBJ1-5
CASKDRGGNQPQHF
TGTGCCAGCAAAGACAGGGGGGGCAATCAGCCCCAGCATTTT
>.|.|TRBV19|TRBJ1-1
CATILRDFEAFF
TGTGCCACCATCCTCAGGGATTTTGAAGCTTTCTTT
>.|.|TRBV27|TRBJ2-2
CASRLRRGTGELFF
TGTGCCAGCAGACTTCGGCGGGGTACCGGGGAGCTGTTTTTT
>.|.|TRBV4-3|TRBJ1-2
CASSQGTAIRYGYTF
TGCGCCAGCAGCCAAGGGACGGCTATCCGGTATGGCTACACCTTC
>.|.|TRBV4-1|TRBJ2-6
CASSQGGGAGANVLTF
TGCGCCAGCAGCCAAGGAGGAGGGGCTGGGGCCAACGTCCTGACTTTC
>.|once|TRBV7-9|TRBJ2-7
CASAPTRARYEQYF
TGTGCCAGCGCGCCCACCAGGGCGCGGTACGAGCAGTACTTC
>.|few|TRBV19|TRBJ2-2
CASRWEYGELFF
TGTGCCAGTAGGTGGGAGTACGGGGAGCTGTTTTTT
>.|.|TRBV13|TRBJ1-1
CASSMLMEGEAFF
TGTGCCAGCAGCATGCTCATGGAGGGTGAAGCTTTCTTT
>.|.|TRBV14|TRBJ1-2
CASSQGVSPPYGYTF
TGTGCCAGCAGCCAAGGGGTAAGCCCACCCTATGGCTACACCTTC
>.|few|TRBV30|TRBJ2-1
CAWSATGRGDEQFF
TGTGCCTGGAGTGCTACAGGGAGAGGAGATGAGCAGTTCTTC
>.|.|TRBV5-8|TRBJ2-6
CASSLDGSGANVLTF
TGTGCCAGCAGCTTGGACGGTTCTGGGGCCAACGTCCTGACTTTC
>.|.|TRBV7-8|TRBJ1-2
CASSLVAGGARGYTF
TGTGCCAGCAGCTTAGTAGCCGGAGGGGCGCGCGGCTACACCTTC
>.|.|TRBV6-5|TRBJ2-7
CASSRRQSYEQYF
TGTGCCAGCAGCCGAAGACAGTCCTACGAGCAGTACTTC
>.|.|TRBV2|TRBJ2-7
CASSLGTYEQYF
TGTGCCAGCAGCCTCGGAACCTACGAGCAGTACTTC
>.|.|TRBV4-2|TRBJ2-3
CASSQEWGLFTDTQYF
TGTGCCAGCAGCCAAGAATGGGGACTCTTCACAGATACGCAGTATTTT
>.|.|TRBV7-2|TRBJ1-1
CASSFWTANTEAFF
TGTGCCAGCAGCTTTTGGACAGCGAACACTGAAGCTTTCTTT
>.|.|TRBV6-5|TRBJ1-2
CASSYVQGEYGYTF
TGTGCCAGCAGTTACGTCCAGGGAGAATATGGCTACACCTTC
>.|.|TRBV6-1|TRBJ1-4
CASSEDKGNEKLFF
TGTGCCAGCAGTGAAGACAAGGGCAATGAAAAACTGTTTTTT
>.|.|TRBV29-1|TRBJ1-5
CSVCMAGGNQPQHF
TGCAGCGTTTGTATGGCTGGAGGCAATCAGCCCCAGCATTTT
>.|.|TRBV27|TRBJ1-1
CASRNMADTEAFF
TGTGCCAGCAGAAATATGGCGGACACTGAAGCTTTCTTT
>.|.|TRBV4-1|TRBJ2-5
CASSQAFGQMEETQYF
TGCGCCAGCAGCCAAGCCTTCGGGCAAATGGAAGAGACCCAGTACTTC
>.|.|TRBV5-1|TRBJ1-6
CASSPGTRDNSPLHF
TGCGCCAGCAGCCCTGGGACGCGAGATAATTCACCCCTCCACTTT
>.|.|TRBV27|TRBJ2-7
CASSWGISYEQYF
TGTGCCAGCAGTTGGGGCATTTCCTACGAGCAGTACTTC
>.|.|TRBV6-5|TRBJ1-1
CASSYGPGHGTEAFF
TGTGCCAGCAGTTACGGGCCGGGTCACGGCACTGAAGCTTTCTTT
>.|few|TRBV30|TRBJ2-5
CAWSTGTQYF
TGTGCCTGGTCGACAGGGACCCAGTACTTC
>.|.|TRBV7-8|TRBJ1-5
CASSLAGDQPQHF
TGTGCCAGCAGCTTGGCTGGCGATCAGCCCCAGCATTTT
>.|.|TRBV7-9|TRBJ1-3
CASSLEGGLGNTIYF
TGTGCCAGCAGCCTAGAGGGGGGTCTAGGAAACACCATATATTTT
>.|few|TRBV6-1|TRBJ1-1
CASTERGETEAFF
TGTGCCAGCACCGAGAGGGGAGAGACTGAAGCTTTCTTT
>.|many|TRBV20-1|TRBJ1-3
CSALSGNTIYF
TGCAGTGCTCTATCTGGAAACACCATATATTTT
>TRBD1|.|TRBV6-5|TRBJ2-6
CASTRGSGANVLTF
TGTGCCAGCACCAGGGGGTCTGGGGCCAACGTCCTGACTTTC
>.|.|TRBV7-2|TRBJ2-1
CASSLERRAYNEQFF
TGTGCCAGCAGCTTAGAGCGCCGAGCCTACAATGAGCAGTTCTTC